What follows describes a single T cell receptor (beta chain). Its antigen is still unknown. The data stem from a study of cytomegalovirus exposure and HLA in healthy donors. Study-wide results and caveats: Serostatus for CMV was the only available immune exposure information.

With 60 Vbeta and 13 Jbeta primers, the PCR was carried out. Only in-frame clones appear in the TCRdb table, and some are missing; sequencing was by immunoSEQ multiplex PCR. The sample shows approximately 190,000 clones, roughly 70% of them seen only once. Trimming cost V 8 bases and J 0 bases; bases outside gene matches: 4. CDR1 MNHEY and CDR2 SVGAGI come from the germline V gene. This CDR3 comprises 14 residues. The origin of this receptor is a woman aged 25-40 years in good health and CMV-seronegative. Material for sequencing was PBMCs. The chain uses TRBV6-5 and TRBJ1-3, with 7 bases lining up with TRBD1. CDR3 nucleotides: TGTGCCAGCGGGAAGGGGGCCTCTGGAAACACCATATATTTT. Translating gives CASGKGASGNTIYF.